Described below is a single TCR beta chain sequence and its context. What it recognizes is unknown. This sample is drawn from a study of T cell responses to AZD1222 COVID-19 vaccine. Here immunoSEQ multiplex PCR was the method, and the copy in TCRdb shows in-frame clones only, minus some. The sample shows more than 120,000 clones, about 92% of them seen only once. After removal of 4 bases from V and 7 bases from J, the junction contained 9 bases not matched to a gene. This CDR3 has 16 amino acids. Germline CDR1 LGHNA, CDR2 YNFKEQ. Study-level points and caveats: Spike-specific TCR breadth rose after two AZD1222 doses, and depth rose as well. Samples come after the peak T cell response, not at day 14. Dominant CD4 TCR responses targeted spike regions 160-218 and 743-854. Nearly half of the spike-specific TCRs reportedly recognize variant regions that carry no mutations.

The chain is built from TRBV4-2 and TRBJ2-1; 11 positions agree with TRBD1. The sequence derives from an adult who received the AZD1222 COVID-19 vaccine. Source: peripheral blood, taken 28 days after the second AZD1222 dose. The CDR3 bases are TGTGCCAGCAGCCGAGAAACCGGGACAGGGGGGAATGAGCAGTTCTTC. This codes for CASSRETGTGGNEQFF.